Only one count was recorded for the clone carrying this T cell receptor (beta chain). The antigen remains undetermined. The data were taken from a study of cytotoxic CD8 clonotypes in ibrutinib-treated CLL. Study-wide context: Investigators reported 25 or so partial and 2 complete responses; after median approximately 63 months, about 15 patients remained remitted and about twelve progressed. Samples yielded averages of around 280,000 productive templates and about 89,000 productive rearrangements. Whole-study findings and limits: Patients had baseline clonality above age-matched healthy donors, and this clonality moved with circulating CD8+ T-cell counts. The study found public clonotypes uncommon, contracting or stable on treatment.

Repertoires were generated with immunoSEQ multiplex PCR, while TCRdb's copy carries only in-frame clones and drops some. This sample carries 150,000 to 200,000 clones, approximately 91% of them seen once, and the ten largest clones take around 3.1%. This CDR3 has 15 amino acids. V trimming: 7 bases; J trimming: 5 bases; junction bases outside the gene matches: 9. CDR1 is LNHDA and CDR2 is SQIVND in the germline V gene (reference sequence). The source is a human donor with chronic lymphocytic leukemia. The chain carries TRBV19 and TRBJ1-5; 9 bases agree with TRBD1. This specimen was PBMCs, taken at disease progression, from a patient treated with ibrutinib. The CDR3 is CASNQGTGWDQPQHF. CDR3 sequence (DNA): TGTGCCAGTAATCAAGGGACAGGGTGGGATCAGCCCCAGCATTTT.